The rows below give T cell receptor beta chains drawn from one sample of a study of OX40 agonist ivuxolimab in advanced cancers. Assay: immunoSEQ multiplex PCR; the TCRdb copy retains only in-frame clones and omits some. Here the sample spans 25,000 to 35,000 clones, roughly nine tenths being singletons. The specimen comprised CD4+ or CD8+ T cells sorted from blood, sampled in a trial of the OX40 agonist ivuxolimab. The origin of the receptors is an adult with an advanced solid tumor such as melanoma, head and neck, liver or kidney cancer. Each CDR3 is given with its conserved first and last residue. D genes are given only for firm matches. Clone size appears in some rows only: once, few, many, or a class for an expanded clone.

TRBV5-4,-,TRBJ2-7,15,-,TGTGCCAGCAGCTTATCGTACGGAAGTACCTACGAGCAGTACTTC,CASSLSYGSTYEQYF
TRBV6-1,-,TRBJ1-5,16,-,TGTGCCAGCAGTGAAGCGGAAGTTCTGGGCAATCAGCCCCAGCATTTT,CASSEAEVLGNQPQHF
TRBV28,-,TRBJ2-7,14,-,TGTGCCAGCAGTTTTCGTCTAGTGCTGGTCGAGCAGTACTTC,CASSFRLVLVEQYF
TRBV5-6,TRBD1,TRBJ2-7,15,-,TGTGCCAGCAGCTTGGATGGACAGGGATCCTACGAGCAGTACTTC,CASSLDGQGSYEQYF
TRBV30,TRBD1,TRBJ1-5,13,-,TGTGCCTGGAGTGGACAGGGAGATGATCCCCAGCATTTT,CAWSGQGDDPQHF
TRBV27,TRBD1,TRBJ2-1,14,few,TGTGCCAGCAGTTTACAGGGGGTTTACAATGAGCAGTTCTTC,CASSLQGVYNEQFF
TRBV10-2,-,TRBJ2-7,14,-,TGCGCCAGCAGCCCAGGGGACTCACAATACGAGCAGTACTTC,CASSPGDSQYEQYF
TRBV4-1,-,TRBJ2-3,14,-,TGCGCCAGCAGCCAGGTTCCTCGCACAGATACGCAGTATTTT,CASSQVPRTDTQYF
TRBV27,TRBD2,TRBJ2-1,15,-,TGTGCCAGCAGTTCTAGCGGGGGGGAATACAATGAGCAGTTCTTC,CASSSSGGEYNEQFF
TRBV2,TRBD1,TRBJ2-3,16,-,TGTGCCAGCAGTGATCTCGGGACAGTGTACACAGATACGCAGTATTTT,CASSDLGTVYTDTQYF
TRBV7-6,-,TRBJ2-1,14,-,TGTGCCAGCAGCTACACAGGGTCCTACAATGAGCAGTTCTTC,CASSYTGSYNEQFF
TRBV28,TRBD2,TRBJ2-1,15,-,TGTGCCAGCAGTCCGAGGACTAGTTTCTACAATGAGCAGTTCTTC,CASSPRTSFYNEQFF
TRBV30,-,TRBJ1-1,13,few,TGTGCCTGGAGTGTAGCCCGGAACACTGAAGCTTTCTTT,CAWSVARNTEAFF
TRBV5-1,-,TRBJ1-1,18,-,TGCGCCAGCAGCTTGGCCGCGTTCGGGGGCAGCGGGAACACTGAAGCTTTCTTT,CASSLAAFGGSGNTEAFF
TRBV13,TRBD1,TRBJ2-7,13,-,TGTGCCAGCAGCTCGACAGGGACCTACGAGCAGTACTTC,CASSSTGTYEQYF
TRBV27,-,TRBJ1-2,14,-,TGTGCCAGCAGTTTAAGGGGGGGAGATCTTGGCTACACCTTC,CASSLRGGDLGYTF
TRBV2,TRBD2,TRBJ2-1,16,-,TGTGCCAGCAGGGGACTAGCGGGAGGGCTCCCGAATGAGCAGTTCTTC,CASRGLAGGLPNEQFF
TRBV11-2,TRBD1,TRBJ2-5,18,-,TGTGCCAGCAGCACCCGCATCCGTAGAGGGACAGACCAAGAGACCCAGTACTTC,CASSTRIRRGTDQETQYF
TRBV11-1,-,TRBJ1-2,15,-,TGTGCCAGCAGCGAGAAAATTCGAGGGGAGAATGGCTACACCTTC,CASSEKIRGENGYTF
TRBV7-9,TRBD2,TRBJ2-1,14,-,TGTGCCAGCAGGTTTAGCGGGAGTCCCAATGAGCAGTTCTTC,CASRFSGSPNEQFF
TRBV19,-,TRBJ2-7,14,-,TGTGCCAGTAGCCTCTCGGGGGACTCCTACGAGCAGTACTTC,CASSLSGDSYEQYF
TRBV5-1,-,TRBJ1-1,14,-,TGCGCCAGCAGCCCCGGGACTGACTGGACTGAAGCTTTCTTT,CASSPGTDWTEAFF
TRBV5-3,-,TRBJ1-2,12,-,TGTGCCAGAAGCTTGGGGCGAGATGGCTACACCTTC,CARSLGRDGYTF
TRBV9,-,TRBJ2-5,18,-,TGTGCCAGCAGCGTAGATATGGGGGGGCCTCAAGGGGAAGAGACCCAGTACTTC,CASSVDMGGPQGEETQYF
TRBV7-9,-,TRBJ2-7,14,-,TGTGCCAGCAGCAATAGCCTTTACTCCTACGAGCAGTACTTC,CASSNSLYSYEQYF
TRBV28,TRBD2,TRBJ2-1,17,once,TGTGCCAGCAGCTATAGAGGGGCGGGAGTTCAACTCTATGAGCAGTTCTTC,CASSYRGAGVQLYEQFF
TRBV7-8,-,TRBJ2-1,14,once,TGTGCCAGCGGAAACCCTCCCCCCTACAATGAGCAGTTCTTC,CASGNPPPYNEQFF
TRBV18,TRBD1,TRBJ1-4,15,-,TGTGCCAGCCGAGAAGAGGGGGCATCTAATGAAAAACTGTTTTTT,CASREEGASNEKLFF
TRBV5-5,-,TRBJ2-5,15,-,TGTGCCAGCAGCTTGGCGGGCAATGGAGTGGAGACCCAGTACTTC,CASSLAGNGVETQYF
TRBV19,-,TRBJ1-5,13,few,TGTGCCAGTAGTATGCGTGGGCAGCAGCCCCAGCATTTT,CASSMRGQQPQHF
TRBV5-1,-,TRBJ2-5,13,-,TGCGCCAGCAGCTTGGATCTCCAAGAGACCCAGTACTTC,CASSLDLQETQYF
TRBV9,TRBD1,TRBJ1-1,14,-,TGTGCCAGCAGCGTAGGCGACAGGGTATATGAAGCTTTCTTT,CASSVGDRVYEAFF
TRBV30,-,TRBJ1-5,15,-,TGTGCCTGGAGTGTTGGAGGGAGTAGCAATCAGCCCCAGCATTTT,CAWSVGGSSNQPQHF
TRBV19,-,TRBJ1-1,15,-,TGTGCCAGTACTCCTTCCGGGGGCGGAAACACTGAAGCTTTCTTT,CASTPSGGGNTEAFF
TRBV10-1,-,TRBJ1-3,14,once,TGCGCCAGCAGTGAGTCTACATCTGGAAACACCATATATTTT,CASSESTSGNTIYF
TRBV9,TRBD1,TRBJ1-4,16,-,TGTGCCAGCAGCCCCCGGGACAGGGTTTTAGGTGAAAAACTGTTTTTT,CASSPRDRVLGEKLFF
TRBV27,TRBD2,TRBJ2-1,14,once,TGTGCCAGCAGTTTCGGGGGGGCCTACAATGAGCAGTTCTTC,CASSFGGAYNEQFF
TRBV27,TRBD2,TRBJ2-1,15,-,TGTGCCAGCAGCCACTATTCGTACGGGGGGATTGAGCAGTTCTTC,CASSHYSYGGIEQFF
TRBV29-1,TRBD1,TRBJ2-7,16,-,TGCAGCGTTGAAGGCGTGCGGGACAGGGGCGTCTACGAGCAGTACTTC,CSVEGVRDRGVYEQYF
TRBV7-9,-,TRBJ1-2,14,once,TGTGCCAGCAGCTTAGTTCCAGCAAACTATGGCTACACCTTC,CASSLVPANYGYTF
TRBV7-6,-,TRBJ2-5,13,-,TGTGCCAGCAGCTTAAGGAGGCAAGAGACCCAGTACTTC,CASSLRRQETQYF
TRBV14,-,TRBJ2-7,11,-,TGTGCCAGCAGCCAAGAGTACGAGCAGTACTTC,CASSQEYEQYF
TRBV7-2,TRBD1,TRBJ1-1,16,once,TGTGCCAGCAGCTCCTGGACAGGGGTCTTGAACACTGAAGCTTTCTTT,CASSSWTGVLNTEAFF
TRBV6-1,TRBD1,TRBJ1-1,13,-,TGTGCCAGCGACAGGGACTGGAACACTGAAGCTTTCTTT,CASDRDWNTEAFF
TRBV29-1,-,TRBJ1-1,12,-,TGCAGCTGGATTACAGGAGACACTGAAGCTTTCTTT,CSWITGDTEAFF
TRBV27,-,TRBJ2-7,15,-,TGTGCCAGCAGTTTAACGAGGCAGGGGTCCTACGAGCAGTACTTC,CASSLTRQGSYEQYF
TRBV5-1,-,TRBJ1-6,14,-,TGCGCCAGCAGCTTGGAAGACTGGGATTCACCCCTCCACTTT,CASSLEDWDSPLHF
TRBV7-9,TRBD1,TRBJ1-2,16,-,TGTGCCAGCAGCTTACCAGGGCGACAGGGAGCTTCTGGCTACACCTTC,CASSLPGRQGASGYTF
TRBV19,-,TRBJ1-1,15,-,TGTGCCAGTAGTATCTATACAGGCATGAACACTGAAGCTTTCTTT,CASSIYTGMNTEAFF
TRBV13,TRBD2,TRBJ2-7,16,-,TGTGCCAGCAGCTCCTATAGCGGGACCAGCTCCTACGAGCAGTACTTC,CASSSYSGTSSYEQYF
TRBV9,TRBD1,TRBJ2-6,15,-,TGTGCCAGTTCCCCAGGGGGTACTGGGGCCAACGTCCTGACTTTC,CASSPGGTGANVLTF
TRBV19,-,TRBJ1-2,13,-,TGTGCCAGTAGTTCGGCCGGCGGCTATGGCTACACCTTC,CASSSAGGYGYTF